This T cell receptor (beta chain) was found in a study of beta chain features in type 1 diabetes. Study results and limitations: For Type 1 diabetes patients, all four CD4+ subsets carried TCRB CDR3s that were moderately but significantly shorter. There were fewer insertions and more deletions at the VDJ junctions of type 1 diabetes patients.

Expressed TCRB transcripts got sequenced, as all isolated RNA was reverse transcribed. The assay was immunoSEQ multiplex PCR, and TCRdb's table has in-frame clones only and misses some. Of about 290,000 clones listed, roughly 8% are singletons. Concerning this clone: Its antigen is not identified.

Germline-derived CDR1 and CDR2 are SGHVS and FQNEAQ. Trimming left V 5 bases short and J 4 bases short, with 15 bases between. The CDR3 sequence is 15 residues long. Post-sort purity exceeded 98% for all sorted populations. This rearrangement joins TRBV7-8 to TRBJ1-5; TRBD1 might be the D (5 bases). This sequence originates from a woman under 30 in good health. The specimen was central memory CD4+ T cells from blood. The CDR3 DNA follows: TGTGCCAGCAGCCTCGCGGGGCGCGAAAATCAGCCCCAGCATTTT. Protein sequence: CASSLAGRENQPQHF.